This TCR beta chain was obtained from a study of blood T cell repertoires in COVID-19. Background on the study: Samples representing acute and convalescent COVID-19 were sourced from the United States, Italy and Spain.

In the source study's methods: Reference gene primer amplification in the assay estimated nucleated cell counts. Sequenced by immunoSEQ multiplex PCR; TCRdb stores in-frame clones only, minus some. The V and J calls and clone size are taken from that table; D and trimming were inferred from the DNA. The sample carries roughly 300,000 clones, around 82% recorded once. The CDR3 extends over 15 amino acids. Germline CDR1 and CDR2: SNHLY and FYNNEI. Trimming cost V 8 bases and J 2 bases, with 13 bases left between them. This TCR came from a woman aged 45-60 years with acute or convalescent COVID-19. This sequence joins TRBV2 and TRBJ1-6, with D possibly TRBD1 on 6 matching bases. Sequenced material: peripheral blood. CDR3 sequence: CASGEQGTYNSPLHF. CDR3 coding DNA: TGTGCCAGCGGCGAACAGGGAACCTATAATTCACCCCTCCACTTT.